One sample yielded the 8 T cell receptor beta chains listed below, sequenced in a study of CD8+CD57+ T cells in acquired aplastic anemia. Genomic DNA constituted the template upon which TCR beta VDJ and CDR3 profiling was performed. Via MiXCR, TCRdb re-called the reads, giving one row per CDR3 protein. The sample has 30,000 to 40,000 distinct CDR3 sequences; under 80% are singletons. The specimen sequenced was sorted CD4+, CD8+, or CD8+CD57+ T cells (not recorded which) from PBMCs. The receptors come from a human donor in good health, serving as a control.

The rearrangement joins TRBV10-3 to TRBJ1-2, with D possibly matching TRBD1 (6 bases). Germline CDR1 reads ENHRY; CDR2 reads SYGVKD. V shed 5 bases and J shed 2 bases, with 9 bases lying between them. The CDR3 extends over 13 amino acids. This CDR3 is CAISKQGNYGYTF. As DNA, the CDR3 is TGTGCCATCAGTAAACAGGGAAACTATGGCTACACCTTC.

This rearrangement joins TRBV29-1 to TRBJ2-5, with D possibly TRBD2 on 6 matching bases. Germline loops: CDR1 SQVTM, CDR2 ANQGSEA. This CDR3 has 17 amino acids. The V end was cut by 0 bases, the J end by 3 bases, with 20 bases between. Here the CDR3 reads CSVEDLGWHTGEETQYF. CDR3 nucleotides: TGCAGCGTTGAAGATCTGGGGTGGCACACGGGGGAAGAGACCCAGTACTTC.

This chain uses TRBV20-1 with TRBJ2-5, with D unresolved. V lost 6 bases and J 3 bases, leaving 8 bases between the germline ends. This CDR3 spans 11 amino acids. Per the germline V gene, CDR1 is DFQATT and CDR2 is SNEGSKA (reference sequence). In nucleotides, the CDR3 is TGCAGTGCGAACGGAAAAGAGACCCAGTACTTC. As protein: CSANGKETQYF.

The CDR3 here is CASSAPGQSLYEQYF. The CDR3 DNA reads TGTGCCAGTAGTGCCCCGGGACAGAGCCTTTACGAGCAGTACTTC. J is TRBJ2-7 and V is TRBV19; 7 bases match TRBD1. With V trimmed by 5 bases and J by 4 bases, 11 bases remained unmatched. Per the germline V gene, CDR1 is LNHDA and CDR2 is SQIVND (reference sequence). The CDR3 runs to 15 residues.

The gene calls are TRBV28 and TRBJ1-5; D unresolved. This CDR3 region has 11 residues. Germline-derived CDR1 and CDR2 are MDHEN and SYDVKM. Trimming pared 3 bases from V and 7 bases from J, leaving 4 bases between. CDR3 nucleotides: TGTGCCAGCAGTTTGCGCCAGCCCCAGCATTTT. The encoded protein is CASSLRQPQHF.

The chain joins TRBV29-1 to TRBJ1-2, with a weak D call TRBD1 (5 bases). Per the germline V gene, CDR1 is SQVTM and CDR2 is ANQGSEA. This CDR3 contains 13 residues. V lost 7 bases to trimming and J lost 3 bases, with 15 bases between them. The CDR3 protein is CSAPKRDDYGYTF. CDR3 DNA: TGCAGCGCGCCTAAGAGGGACGACTATGGCTACACCTTC.

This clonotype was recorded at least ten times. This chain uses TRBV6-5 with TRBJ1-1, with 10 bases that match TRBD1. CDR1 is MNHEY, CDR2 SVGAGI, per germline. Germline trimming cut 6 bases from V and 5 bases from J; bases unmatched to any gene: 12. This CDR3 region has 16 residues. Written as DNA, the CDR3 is TGTGCCAGCAGGTACGGGACAGGGGCTCTGGGGACTGAAGCTTTCTTT. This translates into CASRYGTGALGTEAFF.

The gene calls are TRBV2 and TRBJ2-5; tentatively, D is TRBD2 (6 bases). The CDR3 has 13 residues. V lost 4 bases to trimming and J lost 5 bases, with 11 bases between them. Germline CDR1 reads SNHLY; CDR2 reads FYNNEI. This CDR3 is CASSGTGRETQYF. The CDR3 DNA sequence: TGTGCCAGCAGTGGCACGGGGAGGGAGACCCAGTACTTC.